This T cell receptor beta chain was identified in a study of T-cell reconstitution after alpha-beta-depleted transplantation in children. Findings and caveats of the study: Expanded graft clones numbering several hundred reportedly gave rise to alpha-beta T cells about two months after transplant.

Library preparation (for TCRbeta) was performed with unique molecular identifiers. TCRdb redid the calling of the PCR reads with MiXCR, one entry per CDR3 protein. Here the sample spans roughly 160,000 distinct CDR3 sequences, 11% being singletons. In this sample, this clonotype turned up a few times. Its antigen is as yet unknown. The CDR3 consists of 14 residues. V was cut by 3 bases and J by 4 bases, with 12 bases left in between. From germline, CDR1 is SGHAT and CDR2 FQDESV (reference sequence). This material consisted of PBMCs, taken before TCRalphabeta/CD19-depleted stem cell transplant. This clonotype was sampled from a boy between 2 and 10 years old with acute myeloid leukemia, due to receive a stem cell transplant. The chain employs TRBV11-1 and TRBJ1-2; D might be TRBD1 (6 bases). The CDR3 spells CASSLGHGVYGYTF. Here the CDR3 DNA reads TGTGCCAGCAGCTTGGGACATGGAGTCTATGGCTACACCTTC.